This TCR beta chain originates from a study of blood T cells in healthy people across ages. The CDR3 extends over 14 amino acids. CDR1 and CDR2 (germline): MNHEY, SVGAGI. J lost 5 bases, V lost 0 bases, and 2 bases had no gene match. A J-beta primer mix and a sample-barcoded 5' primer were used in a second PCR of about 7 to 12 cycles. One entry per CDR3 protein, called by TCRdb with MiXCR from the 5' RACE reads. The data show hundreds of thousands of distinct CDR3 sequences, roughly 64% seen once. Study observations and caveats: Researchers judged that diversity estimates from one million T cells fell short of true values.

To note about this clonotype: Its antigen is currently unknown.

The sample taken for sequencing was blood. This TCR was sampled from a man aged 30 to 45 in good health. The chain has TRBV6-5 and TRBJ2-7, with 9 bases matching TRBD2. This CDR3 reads CASSYSLAGDEQYF. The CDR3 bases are TGTGCCAGCAGTTACTCGTTAGCGGGGGACGAGCAGTACTTC.